This T cell receptor beta chain was captured in a study of regulatory T cells in long-lasting Graves disease. This clonotype occurred many times. The authors built TCR beta libraries using iRepertoire HTBI primers and Arm-PCR of CDR3 regions. MiXCR was run by TCRdb on the multiplex PCR reads, yielding one entry per CDR3 protein. The data contain roughly 400,000 distinct CDR3 sequences, less than 20% of them seen just once; the ten biggest clones take up 20% to 25%. The time point is: newly diagnosed GD, antithyroid drugs for less than 3 months. Preparation of the TCR library used RNA extracted from PBMCs. In addition, the sample was reused for a study of T cells in Graves' hyperthyroidism and ophthalmopathy.

The receptor comes from a woman under 30 with Graves disease. The input for sequencing was peripheral blood mononuclear cells (PBMCs), taken at new diagnosis, from a patient treated with antithyroid drugs.

DNA of the CDR3: TGTGCCAGCAGTGAATCGAGGAGGCTGGAATACAATGAGCAGTTCTTC. The encoded protein is CASSESRRLEYNEQFF. The rearrangement links TRBV2 to TRBJ2-1; possibly TRBD2 for D (5 bases). V lost 2 bases and J 4 bases, leaving 15 bases between the germline ends. CDR1 is SNHLY and CDR2 is FYNNEI in the germline V gene. The CDR3 totals 16 residues.